This T cell receptor (beta chain) was identified in a study of cytomegalovirus exposure and HLA in healthy donors. Overall study context: Earlier work reported some 110 million unique TCR beta sequences from about 180 million T cells. General observations from the study: The availability of immune exposure information extended only to CMV serostatus. In a later analysis, donors in an Asian-associated ancestry cluster reportedly had fewer N-insertions in productive TCRs than the cohort mean. At a 0.05 false discovery rate, a later analysis found over 15,000 TCR beta sequences to be associated with HLA alleles.

The PCR employed 60 Vbeta primers together with 13 Jbeta primers. Clones were sequenced by immunoSEQ multiplex PCR, and TCRdb holds only the in-frame ones, with some missing. The table records around 120,000 clones, about 80% of them present only once. Trimming took 2 bases from V and 7 from J, leaving 15 bases between them. The CDR3 is made up of 13 amino acids. Germline V lookup: CDR1 GTSNPN, CDR2 SVGIG (reference sequence). Of note for this clone: Its antigen is as yet unknown.

This TCR derives from a man aged 55 to 70 in good health and CMV-seropositive. The specimen sequenced was PBMCs. The V gene is TRBV30, the J gene TRBJ2-7, with a weak D call TRBD1 (5 bases). DNA of the CDR3: TGTGCCTGGAGTCTGACAGAGGATGGGGAGCAGTACTTC. This sequence encodes CAWSLTEDGEQYF.